This T cell receptor beta chain originates from a study of regulatory T cells in long-lasting Graves disease. Time point indicated: newly diagnosed GD, antithyroid drugs for less than 3 months. The TCR library was prepared using RNA isolated from PBMCs. Findings and limits, study-wide: Between persistent patients, about 2,700 public clonotypes were shared, exceeding the 950 to 1,000 shared between new patients.

Comments on this clonotype: Its antigen is not known. The junction departs from the called germline gene at one end, perhaps through a read error.

Construction of the TCR beta libraries employed iRepertoire HTBI primers in conjunction with Arm-PCR of CDR3 regions. TCRdb re-called the multiplex PCR reads through MiXCR, storing one row per CDR3 protein. The data show 350,000 to 550,000 distinct CDR3 sequences, roughly 17% seen once. This CDR3 contains 15 residues. The germline V gene encodes CDR1 SGDLS and CDR2 YYNGEE. These data were also filed under a second study, of T cells in Graves' hyperthyroidism and ophthalmopathy. Per that paper: The TCR CDR3 first-round RT-PCR relied on the HTBI primer set. Expanded thyroid clonotypes (above 0.001) were mostly also found in blood.

Sequenced material: peripheral blood mononuclear cells (PBMCs), taken at new diagnosis, from a patient treated with antithyroid drugs. The sequence was collected from a woman aged 18-35 years with Graves disease. The genes are TRBV9 and TRBJ1-4; TRBD1 matches 9 bases. This CDR3 reads CVSSDRDRVGEKLFF. Here the CDR3 DNA reads TGTGTCAGCAGCGACCGGGACAGGGTAGGCGAAAAACTGTTTTTT.